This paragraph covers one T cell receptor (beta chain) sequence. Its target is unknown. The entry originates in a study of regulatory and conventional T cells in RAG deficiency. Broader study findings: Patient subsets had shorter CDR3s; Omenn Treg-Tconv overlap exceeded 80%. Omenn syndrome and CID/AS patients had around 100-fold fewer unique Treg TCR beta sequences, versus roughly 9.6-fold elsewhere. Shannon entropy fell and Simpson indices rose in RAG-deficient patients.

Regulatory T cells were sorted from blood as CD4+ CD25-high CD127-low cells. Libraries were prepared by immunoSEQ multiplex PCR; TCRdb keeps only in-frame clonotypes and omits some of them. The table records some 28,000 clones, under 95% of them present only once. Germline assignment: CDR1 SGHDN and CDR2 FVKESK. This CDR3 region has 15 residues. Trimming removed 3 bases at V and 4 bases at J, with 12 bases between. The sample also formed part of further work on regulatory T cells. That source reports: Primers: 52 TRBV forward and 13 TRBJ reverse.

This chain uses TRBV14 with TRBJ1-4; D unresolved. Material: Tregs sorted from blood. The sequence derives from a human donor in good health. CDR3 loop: CASSQGTAYNEKLFF. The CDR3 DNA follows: TGTGCCAGCAGCCAGGGTACAGCTTATAATGAAAAACTGTTTTTT.